This T cell receptor (beta chain) was recorded in a study of T-cell reconstitution after alpha-beta-depleted transplantation in children. Study results and limitations: Day-60 TCRbeta diversity that was high in some patients was derived from surviving recipient T cells and thymic progenitors.

Unique molecular identifiers featured in how the TCRbeta library was prepared. TCRdb reanalysed the PCR reads using MiXCR and keeps one entry per CDR3 protein. The sample yields hundreds of thousands of distinct CDR3 sequences, over 10% seen once. In regard to this clonotype: Its cognate antigen is unknown.

Germline CDR1 is MDHEN and CDR2 is SYDVKM. Trimming pared 2 bases from V and 1 base from J, leaving 9 bases between. The CDR3 is made up of 15 amino acids. The material sequenced was PBMCs, mostly from graft donor cells, taken 360 days after TCRalphabeta/CD19-depleted stem cell transplant. The chain is built from TRBV28 and TRBJ1-3, with D tentatively TRBD1 (6 bases). This TCR was sampled from a male patient younger than 18 who had a stem cell transplant for acute myeloid leukemia, so the T cells may come from the graft donor. CDR3 region: CASSLGGGSGNTIYF. The CDR3 region has the DNA TGTGCCAGCAGTTTAGGGGGCGGATCTGGAAACACCATATATTTT.